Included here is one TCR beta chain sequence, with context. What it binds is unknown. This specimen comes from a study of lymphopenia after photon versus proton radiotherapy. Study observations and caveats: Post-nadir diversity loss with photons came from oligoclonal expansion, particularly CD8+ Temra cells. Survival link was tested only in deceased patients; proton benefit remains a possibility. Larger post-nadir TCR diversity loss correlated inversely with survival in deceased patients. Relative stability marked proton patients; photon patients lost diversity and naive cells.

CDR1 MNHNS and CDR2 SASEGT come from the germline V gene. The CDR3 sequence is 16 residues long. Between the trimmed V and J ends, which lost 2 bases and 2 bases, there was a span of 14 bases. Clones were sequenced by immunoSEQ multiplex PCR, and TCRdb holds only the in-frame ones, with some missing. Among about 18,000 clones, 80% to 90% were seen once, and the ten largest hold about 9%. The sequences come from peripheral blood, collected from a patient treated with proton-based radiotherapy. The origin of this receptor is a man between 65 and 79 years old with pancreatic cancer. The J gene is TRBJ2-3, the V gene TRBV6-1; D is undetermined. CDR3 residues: CASSEYPRPYTDTQYF. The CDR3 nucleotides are TGTGCCAGCAGTGAATATCCCAGACCCTACACAGATACGCAGTATTTT.